This T cell receptor beta chain was sequenced during a study of blood T cell repertoires in COVID-19. As for the study in general: Both acute and convalescent COVID-19 samples were obtained from the United States, Italy and Spain. The cDNA or gDNA used as material had been derived from T cells, B-cell-depleted T cells, or PBMCs.

As processed by the authors: Scientists estimated how many nucleated cells there were by amplifying reference gene primers. Method: immunoSEQ multiplex PCR; TCRdb's copy keeps in-frame clones and lacks some. V and J calls and clone size follow that table, whereas D and trimming were derived from the DNA. This sample has fewer than 350,000 clones, with more than 75% found just once. J lost 7 bases, V lost 5 bases, and 5 bases had no gene match. In germline, CDR1 is SGHAT, CDR2 FQNNGV. There are 14 residues in the CDR3. The sequence was collected from a woman aged 30 to 39 who had recovered from COVID-19. The chain couples TRBV11-2 to TRBJ2-7, with 13 bases fitting TRBD2. The sequencing input was peripheral blood. CDR3 in amino acids: CASSGTSGMGEQYF. CDR3 nucleotides: TGTGCCAGCAGCGGGACTAGCGGGATGGGTGAGCAGTACTTC. Combining the CDR3 with reference TRBV11-2 and TRBJ2-7 gives the whole variable domain EAGVAQSPRYKIIEKRQSVAFWCNPISGHATLYWYQQILGQGPKLLIQFQNNGVVDDSQLPKDRFSAERLKGVDSTLKIQPAKLEDSAVYLCASSGTSGMGEQYFGPGTRLTVT.